The clone carrying this TCR beta chain has only a few counts. The CDR3 consists of 16 residues. Germline V CDR1 and CDR2: SGHNT, YENEEA. The J segment lost 5 bases and the V segment lost 5 bases, leaving 11 bases of the junction unmatched. The data were obtained in a study of patients and donors after allogeneic stem cell transplantation. TCRdb ran MiXCR on the RT-PCR reads and lists one entry per CDR3 protein. The sample yields approximately 170,000 distinct CDR3 sequences, more than 20% seen once. The chain combines TRBV11-3 with TRBJ1-4, with 7 bases identical to TRBD1. The sequenced sample was blood, either unsorted or a sorted T cell fraction (not recorded which). The clonotype originates from a human donor who was either an allogeneic HSCT recipient or a stem cell or donor lymphocyte infusion donor (not recorded which). It is not recorded whose cells these are; they may come from a transplant donor. CDR3 DNA sequence: TGTGCCAGCAGCCACGCAGTTGGGACAGAAAATGAAAAACTGTTTTTT. Its protein product is CASSHAVGTENEKLFF.